What follows describes a single T cell receptor (beta chain). Antigen: not known. Some clones are missing from TCRdb's copy, which holds only in-frame ones; the method was immunoSEQ multiplex PCR. This table holds approximately 60,000 clones, approximately 90% found once. The data belong to a study of PD-1 blockade in classical Hodgkin lymphoma. Brentuximab vedotin exposure varied, and every patient relapsed after autologous stem cell transplantation. The CDR3 runs 16 residues. Findings of the study overall: Whoever responded completely had baseline diversity much like that seen in newly diagnosed patients.

The chain combines TRBV21-1 with TRBJ2-3; TRBD1 is taken as the D call from the table, unchecked against the DNA. TRBV21-1 is marked as a pseudogene. Sequences were derived from peripheral blood mononuclear cells (PBMCs), sampled at baseline. The receptor was isolated from a human donor with classical Hodgkin lymphoma. The CDR3, as DNA: TGTGCCAGCAGCAAAGTGGACAGGATTAGCACAGATACGCAGTATTTT. The encoded protein is CASSKVDRISTDTQYF.